The 23 T cell receptor beta chains presented below share a single source sample, sequenced in a study of cytomegalovirus exposure and HLA in healthy donors. PCR amplification relied on 60 Vbeta primers (plus 13 Jbeta primers). Method: immunoSEQ multiplex PCR; TCRdb's copy keeps in-frame clones and lacks some. The data contain approximately 100,000 clones, roughly four fifths of them singletons. The sample was PBMCs. These receptors all come from a human donor in good health.

V is TRBV5-1 and J is TRBJ2-5; weak D call: TRBD1 (6 bases). The V gene's germline CDR1 is SGHRS and CDR2 YFSETQ. This CDR3 is 15 amino acids long. Trimming shortened V by 4 bases and J by 2 bases, and 15 bases separated the two germline ends. The CDR3, as DNA: TGCGCCAGCAGCCCAAACCTAGGACAGCAAGAGACCCAGTACTTC. Translation: CASSPNLGQQETQYF. The variable domain in full, completed from reference TRBV5-1 and TRBJ2-5, reads KAGVTQTPRYLIKTRGQQVTLSCSPISGHRSVSWYQQTPGQGLQFLFEYFSETQRNKGNFPGRFSGRQFSNSRSEMNVSTLELGDSALYLCASSPNLGQQETQYFGPGTRLLVL.

The chain couples TRBV4-3 to TRBJ2-3; 7 bases are shared with TRBD1. This CDR3 has 15 residues. V lost 2 bases to trimming and J lost 2 bases; unmatched junction nucleotides: 4. Per the germline V gene, CDR1 is LGHNA and CDR2 is YSLEER. The CDR3 DNA is TGCGCCAGCAGCCAAACCGGGACAGTCACAGATACGCAGTATTTT. Its protein product is CASSQTGTVTDTQYF.

The rearrangement links TRBV5-6 to TRBJ1-2; weak D call: TRBD1 (6 bases). The CDR3 sequence is 16 residues long. Germline V gene data show CDR1 as SGHDT and CDR2 as YYEEEE. V lost 6 bases, J lost 1 base, and 19 bases lay in between. The CDR3 here is CASINGGAWNNYGYTF. Here the CDR3 DNA reads TGTGCCAGCATTAATGGGGGGGCTTGGAATAACTATGGCTACACCTTC.

V gene TRBV4-3 combines with J gene TRBJ2-1, with 7 bases identical to TRBD2. Germline V gives CDR1 LGHNA, CDR2 YSLEER. V was clipped by 4 bases and J by 0 bases; unmatched bases: 12. The CDR3 loop spans 18 amino acids. DNA for the CDR3: TGCGCCAGCAGCCCTACCCATTTCAGCGGGGCCTCCTACAATGAGCAGTTCTTC. Encoded protein: CASSPTHFSGASYNEQFF.

The chain couples TRBV18 to TRBJ1-4, with 7 bases fitting TRBD1. After removal of 4 bases from V and 0 bases from J, the junction contained 11 bases not matched to a gene. This CDR3 spans 18 amino acids. Germline lookup yields CDR1 KGHSH and CDR2 LQKENI. This CDR3 reads CASSRTQPTGATNEKLFF. For the CDR3, the DNA is TGTGCCAGCTCACGGACCCAGCCCACAGGGGCAACTAATGAAAAACTGTTTTTT.

The rearrangement joins TRBV11-2 to TRBJ1-1; TRBD1 is a possible D gene (6 bases). The CDR3 totals 15 residues. Germline V gene sequence: CDR1 SGHAT, CDR2 FQNNGV. V shed 4 bases and J shed 0 bases, with 12 bases lying between them. The CDR3 bases are TGTGCCAGCAGCTCTTCAGGGGCGATGAACACTGAAGCTTTCTTT. It yields the protein CASSSSGAMNTEAFF.

A single count supports this clone. The rearrangement links TRBV5-1 to TRBJ2-1; D perhaps matches TRBD1 (6 bases). Trimming removed 0 bases at V and 6 bases at J, with 13 bases between. Germline CDR1 reads SGHRS; CDR2 reads YFSETQ. The CDR3 extends over 15 amino acids. CDR3 protein: CASSLDVRGANEQFF. CDR3 sequence (DNA): TGCGCCAGCAGCTTGGATGTCAGGGGAGCCAATGAGCAGTTCTTC. The full variable domain, in which reference TRBV5-1 and TRBJ2-1 provide the parts outside the CDR3, is KAGVTQTPRYLIKTRGQQVTLSCSPISGHRSVSWYQQTPGQGLQFLFEYFSETQRNKGNFPGRFSGRQFSNSRSEMNVSTLELGDSALYLCASSLDVRGANEQFFGPGTRLTVL.

V usage is TRBV7-2 and J usage is TRBJ2-3, with TRBD2 matching over 12 bases. After removal of 6 bases from V and 1 base from J, the junction contained 5 bases not matched to a gene. The germline CDR1 and CDR2 sequences are SGHTA and FQGNSA. This CDR3 spans 16 amino acids. The CDR3, as DNA: TGTGCCAGCAGGGGCCGACTAGCGGGAGGCACAGATACGCAGTATTTT. This sequence encodes CASRGRLAGGTDTQYF.

The V and J genes are TRBV30 and TRBJ2-7, with a tentative D call TRBD2 (6 bases). CDR1 GTSNPN and CDR2 SVGIG come from the germline V gene (reference sequence). The CDR3 loop spans 13 amino acids. V lost 1 base and J 10 bases, leaving 17 bases between the germline ends. CDR3 nucleotide sequence: TGTGCCTGGAGTGAGGGAAAAGCGGGTGGACAGTACTTC. Protein product: CAWSEGKAGGQYF.

V is TRBV5-6 and J is TRBJ1-5; a weak D match, TRBD1 (6 bases). Per the germline V gene, CDR1 is SGHDT and CDR2 is YYEEEE. V was shortened by 3 bases and J by 8 bases, with 18 bases between the two germline ends. The CDR3 runs 15 residues. The CDR3 coding sequence is TGTGCCAGCAGCTCCCTTCGACAGGCCCGGGAGCCCCAGCATTTT. Translating it yields CASSSLRQAREPQHF.

This clone was picked up one time. This chain uses TRBV5-1 with TRBJ2-1; TRBD1 aligns across 8 bases. After removal of 3 bases from V and 14 bases from J, the junction contained 13 bases not matched to a gene. CDR1 and CDR2 from the germline V gene are SGHRS and YFSETQ. This CDR3 is built from 14 residues. CDR3 protein: CASSSSGTGPMEFF. The DNA for the CDR3 is TGCGCCAGCAGCTCCTCCGGGACAGGCCCCATGGAGTTCTTC.

This clone was detected only a few times. This sequence joins TRBV9 and TRBJ1-5; D is unclear. The germline V gene has CDR1 SGDLS and CDR2 YYNGEE. V dropped 0 bases and J dropped 4 bases, with 8 bases sitting between them. The length of the CDR3 is 14 residues. CDR3 nucleotide sequence: TGTGCCAGCAGCGTAGGACACCTTAATCAGCCCCAGCATTTT. Its protein is CASSVGHLNQPQHF.

The genes are TRBV28 and TRBJ1-3; TRBD1 is a possible D gene (5 bases). The germline V gene has CDR1 MDHEN and CDR2 SYDVKM. The V and J ends lost 2 bases and 2 bases respectively, with 16 bases between them. There are 17 residues in the CDR3. Here the CDR3 reads CASSLGGTMGTGNTIYF. CDR3 in DNA: TGTGCCAGCAGTTTAGGAGGGACGATGGGCACTGGAAACACCATATATTTT.

The chain combines TRBV6-5 with TRBJ1-2, with D maybe TRBD1 (5 bases). The germline V gene has CDR1 MNHEY and CDR2 SVGAGI. This CDR3 region has 13 residues. V gave up 7 bases and J gave up 8 bases, with 17 bases separating them. The CDR3 bases are TGTGCCAGCAAGGCGTCGGCAGGGCGAGGCTACACCTTC. Its translation: CASKASAGRGYTF.

The gene calls are TRBV19 and TRBJ2-7, with D possibly matching TRBD2 (5 bases). Germline V CDR1 and CDR2: LNHDA, SQIVND (reference sequence). With 2 bases removed from V and 2 bases from J, the gap between germline ends came to 10 bases. CDR3 length equals 14 residues. As DNA, the CDR3 is TGTGCCAGTAGTATAAGCGGTACTACCTACGAGCAGTACTTC. Its translation is CASSISGTTYEQYF.

The chain links TRBV5-1 to TRBJ2-7, with 11 bases aligning to TRBD2. The tail of the sequence fits TRBJ2-5 better, so the J call may be wrong. Germline V gene sequence: CDR1 SGHRS, CDR2 YFSETQ. CDR3 length: 16 amino acids. CDR3 nucleotides: TGCGCCAGCAGCTCGGCCGGGACTAGCGGACAAGAGACCCAGTACTTC. This translates into CASSSAGTSGQETQYF.

This clone has more than one count but fewer than ten. This sequence joins TRBV6-1 and TRBJ1-4; D remains ambiguous. Germline lookup yields CDR1 MNHNS and CDR2 SASEGT. V shed 8 bases and J shed 0 bases, with 10 bases lying between them. The CDR3 is made up of 14 amino acids. As DNA, the CDR3 is TGTGCCAGCGCGATAGTCACAACTAATGAAAAACTGTTTTTT. It encodes CASAIVTTNEKLFF.

Here the CDR3 reads CAITPAGGVSSGNTIYF. The CDR3 nucleotides are TGTGCCATCACCCCGGCCGGGGGGGTGTCCTCTGGAAACACCATATATTTT. The chain employs TRBV10-3 and TRBJ1-3; TRBD1 is a possible D gene (5 bases). CDR1 is ENHRY and CDR2 is SYGVKD in the germline V gene. V lost 7 bases and J lost 0, with 19 bases in between. The CDR3 totals 17 residues.

This rearrangement joins TRBV10-3 to TRBJ2-7; D possibly corresponds to TRBD2 (6 bases). The V end lost 1 base, the J end lost 2 bases, and 9 bases lay between the germline ends. The CDR3 is 14 residues long. In germline, CDR1 is ENHRY, CDR2 SYGVKD. This chain's CDR3 is CAISELRGPYEQYF. The CDR3 DNA follows: TGTGCCATCAGTGAGTTGCGGGGCCCCTACGAGCAGTACTTC.

The chain is built from TRBV19 and TRBJ1-1; 7 bases line up with TRBD1. Trimming at V came to 3 bases and at J to 10 bases, leaving 8 bases not matched to a gene. The germline V gene has CDR1 LNHDA and CDR2 SQIVND (reference sequence). This CDR3 is built from 13 residues. The CDR3 nucleotides are TGTGCCAGTAGTATTCTTACAGGGGAGTTAGCTTTCTTT. Its translation is CASSILTGELAFF.

The gene calls are TRBV6-4 and TRBJ2-1; D is perhaps TRBD1 (7 bases). Trimming removed 4 bases from V and 6 bases from J, with 10 bases in between. The CDR3 loop spans 13 amino acids. Looked up from germline, CDR1 is MRHNA and CDR2 is SNTAGT. The CDR3 is CASSGQGGNEQFF. In nucleotides, the CDR3 is TGTGCCAGCAGTGGACAGGGAGGCAATGAGCAGTTCTTC.

There are a few counts of this clone. The chain couples TRBV25-1 to TRBJ1-4; a possible D gene is TRBD1 (6 bases). V lost 7 bases, J lost 7 bases, and 16 bases lay in between. The CDR3 has 14 amino acids. Germline CDR1 is MGHDK and CDR2 is SYGVNS. CDR3 nucleotides: TGTGCCAGCAAACGATCAGGGGAAGGTGAAAAACTGTTTTTT. This translates into CASKRSGEGEKLFF.

The chain combines TRBV5-1 with TRBJ2-1, with 10 bases fitting TRBD2. Germline lookup yields CDR1 SGHRS and CDR2 YFSETQ. This CDR3 region has 16 residues. J was trimmed by 7 bases and V by 4 bases; bases with no gene match: 11. This chain's CDR3 is CASSLPVAGGVNEQFF. The CDR3 bases are TGCGCCAGCAGCCTTCCGGTAGCGGGAGGAGTAAATGAGCAGTTCTTC. Supplemented by reference TRBV5-1 and TRBJ2-1, the full variable domain reads KAGVTQTPRYLIKTRGQQVTLSCSPISGHRSVSWYQQTPGQGLQFLFEYFSETQRNKGNFPGRFSGRQFSNSRSEMNVSTLELGDSALYLCASSLPVAGGVNEQFFGPGTRLTVL.